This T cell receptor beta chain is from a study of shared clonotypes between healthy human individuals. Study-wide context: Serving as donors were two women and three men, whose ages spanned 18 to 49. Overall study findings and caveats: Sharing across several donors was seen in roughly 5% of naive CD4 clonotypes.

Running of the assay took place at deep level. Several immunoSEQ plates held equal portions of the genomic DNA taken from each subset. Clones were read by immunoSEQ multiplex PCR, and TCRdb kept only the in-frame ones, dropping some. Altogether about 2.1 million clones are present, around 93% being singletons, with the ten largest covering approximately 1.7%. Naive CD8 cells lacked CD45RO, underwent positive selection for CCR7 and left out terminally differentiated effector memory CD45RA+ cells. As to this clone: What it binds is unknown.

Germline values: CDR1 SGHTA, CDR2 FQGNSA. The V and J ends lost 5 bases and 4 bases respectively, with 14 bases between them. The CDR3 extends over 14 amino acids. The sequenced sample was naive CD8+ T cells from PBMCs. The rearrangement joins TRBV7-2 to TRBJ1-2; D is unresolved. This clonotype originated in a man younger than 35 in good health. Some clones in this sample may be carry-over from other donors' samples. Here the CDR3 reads CASSLEHSVYGYTF. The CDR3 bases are TGTGCCAGCAGCCTCGAGCACAGCGTCTATGGCTACACCTTC.